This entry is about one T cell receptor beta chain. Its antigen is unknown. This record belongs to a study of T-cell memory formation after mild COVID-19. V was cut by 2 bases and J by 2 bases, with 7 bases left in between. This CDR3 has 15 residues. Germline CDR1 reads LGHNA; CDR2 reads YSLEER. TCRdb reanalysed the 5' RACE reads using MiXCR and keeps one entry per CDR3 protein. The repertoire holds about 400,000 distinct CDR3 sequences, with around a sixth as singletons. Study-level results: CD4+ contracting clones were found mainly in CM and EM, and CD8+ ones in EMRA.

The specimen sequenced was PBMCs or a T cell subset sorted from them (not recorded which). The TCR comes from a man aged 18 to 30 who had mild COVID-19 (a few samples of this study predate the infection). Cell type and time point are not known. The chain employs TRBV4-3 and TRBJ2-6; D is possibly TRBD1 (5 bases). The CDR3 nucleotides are TGCGCCAGCAGCCAACCCAGGGCTGGGGCCAACGTCCTGACTTTC. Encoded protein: CASSQPRAGANVLTF.